This T cell receptor beta chain was sequenced in a study of naive and memory T cell subsets. Study-wide points: There was no ground truth to check naive and memory subset results.

This clonotype came up a few times. Its antigen remains unidentified. An equimolar mix of two oligonucleotides served as the beta constant-region primer for TRBC1 and TRBC2. In TCRdb, the UMI-ligation and nested PCR reads were re-called with MiXCR into one record per CDR3 protein. The sample lists 100,000 or so distinct CDR3 sequences, around 6.5% occurring once. The CDR3 is made up of 16 amino acids. Trimming stripped 6 bases from V and 4 bases from J, with 21 bases between. Input material: central memory CD4+ T cells from blood. The TCR sequence derives from a human donor in good health. The chain uses TRBV12-3 or TRBV12-4 and TRBJ1-1; possible D gene TRBD1, 6 bases. The CDR3 here is CASSPKGGQISTEAFF. The CDR3 DNA sequence: TGTGCCAGCAGCCCAAAGGGGGGACAAATAAGCACTGAAGCTTTCTTT.